This TCR beta chain is drawn from a study of blood T cell repertoires in COVID-19 (dated by TCRdb to about 2020). As for the study more broadly: Samples covering the acute and convalescent phases of COVID-19 were provided by collaborators in the United States, Italy and Spain. The prospective study material was composed of cDNA or gDNA derived from T cells, B-cell-depleted T cells, or PBMCs. The dataset comprised deeply sampled blood TCRbeta repertoires from subjects exposed to, actively infected with, or recovered from COVID-19. The repertoires were released in a freely available public database meant as a resource for research on the immune response to SARS-CoV-2. Samples came from the ongoing ImmuneRACE study (first 160 participants) plus 1,254 subjects from 6 global collaborators. The sample metadata nearly always contained a de-identified subject ID, COVID-19 status, age in years and sex. HLA class I and class II types, where available, came from metadata supplied by the sample provider rather than from assay-based typing. Results the study describes overall, beyond this receptor: The quantity of clinical and demographic metadata differed by source and by participant and was supplied without curation.

As to this clone: The clone's antigen remains unknown. Base qualities are not recorded, but no much larger clone differs from it by a single base.

TCRbeta CDR3 regions were amplified from genomic DNA using the immunoSEQ Assay, a bias-controlled multiplex PCR. Turning to the authors' computational methods: Nucleated cell counts per sample were estimated from amplification of reference gene primers within the assay. Sequence reads were collapsed and filtered to measure the absolute abundance of every unique TCRbeta CDR3 rearrangement. For each sample, productive Simpson clonality was calculated as the square root of Simpson's diversity index over productive rearrangements. TCRdb's version of the immuneACCESS table is confined to in-frame rearrangements and falls short of the full clone set. An unresolved V gene accounts for under half of the shortfall where checked; the remainder is of unknown origin. The D gene and trimming were derived from the DNA, and the V and J assignments and clone size from that table. In all, the sample holds approximately 500,000 clones, and around 87% of those were seen once. Roughly 1.9% of the sample lies in the top ten.

CDR1 is given as SGHTA and CDR2 as FQGNSA, both from the germline V gene. The V end loses 0 bases and the J end loses 8 bases, and a stretch of 11 bases separates them. The CDR3, from cysteine to phenylalanine, totals 14 residues. Only the CDR3 part of the read is kept: 42 bases, read in frame from the first base. Enrolling through a virtual design, the prospective study's participants ranged in age from roughly 18 to 89 years and lived across roughly 23 United States geographic areas. To assign participants to cohorts, the prospective study relied on clinical history that participants themselves reported in a screening survey and a study questionnaire. Recovered participants in ImmuneRACE Cohort 3 were defined as having two consecutive negative NP/OP PCR tests, clearance from a healthcare professional, or resolution of symptoms. Each participant in the prospective study had whole blood, serum and a nasopharyngeal or oropharyngeal swab collected by mobile phlebotomists. Additional blood draws and questionnaires over an approximately two-month period could optionally be provided by prospective study participants. Before DNA extraction, prospective study blood samples were shipped either frozen or at room temperature.

The rearrangement combines TRBV7-2 with TRBJ2-1; the best D guess is TRBD2, with 5 bases matching. The TCR was taken from a woman in her forties who had recovered from COVID-19. Specimen: PBMCs or T cells enriched from blood (not recorded which). The CDR3 protein is CASSLAGALDEQFF. Here is the DNA: TGTGCCAGCAGCTTAGCGGGAGCGCTCGATGAGCAGTTCTTC.